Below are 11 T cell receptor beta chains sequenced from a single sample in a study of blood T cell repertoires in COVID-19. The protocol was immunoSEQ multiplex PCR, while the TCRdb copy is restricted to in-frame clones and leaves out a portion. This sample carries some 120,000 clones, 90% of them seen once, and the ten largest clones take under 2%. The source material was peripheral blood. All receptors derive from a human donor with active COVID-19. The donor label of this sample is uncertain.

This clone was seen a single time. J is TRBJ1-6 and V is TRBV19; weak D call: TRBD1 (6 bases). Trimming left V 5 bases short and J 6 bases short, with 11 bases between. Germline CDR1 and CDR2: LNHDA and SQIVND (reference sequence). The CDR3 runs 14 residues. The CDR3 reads CASSPRTANSPLHF. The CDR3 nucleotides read TGTGCCAGTAGTCCCCGGACAGCTAATTCACCCCTCCACTTT.

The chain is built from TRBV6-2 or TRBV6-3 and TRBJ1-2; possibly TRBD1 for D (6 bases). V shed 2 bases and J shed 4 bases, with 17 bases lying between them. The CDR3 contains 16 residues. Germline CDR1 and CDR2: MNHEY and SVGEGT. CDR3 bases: TGTGCCAGCAGTTACGCGGGGGCGTCGGGTCTCTATGGCTACACCTTC. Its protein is CASSYAGASGLYGYTF.

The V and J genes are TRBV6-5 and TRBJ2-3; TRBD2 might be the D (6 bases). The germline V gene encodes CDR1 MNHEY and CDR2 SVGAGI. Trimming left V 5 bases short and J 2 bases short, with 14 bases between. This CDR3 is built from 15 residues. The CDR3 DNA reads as TGTGCCAGCAGTCCAGGGAGGATGCACACAGATACGCAGTATTTT. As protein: CASSPGRMHTDTQYF.

In nucleotides, the CDR3 is TGTGCCACGGGACTAGCGGGGGGCTGGGAGACCCAGTACTTC. It is translated as CATGLAGGWETQYF. The chain recombines TRBV6-6 with TRBJ2-5; 15 bases are shared with TRBD2. The CDR3 has 14 amino acids. The J segment lost 5 bases and the V segment lost 10 bases, leaving 5 bases of the junction unmatched. CDR1 and CDR2 (germline): MNHNY, SVGAGI (reference sequence).

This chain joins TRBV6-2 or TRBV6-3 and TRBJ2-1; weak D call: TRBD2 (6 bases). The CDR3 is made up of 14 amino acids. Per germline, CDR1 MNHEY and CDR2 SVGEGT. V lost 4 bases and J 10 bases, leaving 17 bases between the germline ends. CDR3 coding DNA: TGTGCCAGCAGTTTTTCTGGGGGGTCACGCGAGCAGTTCTTC. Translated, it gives CASSFSGGSREQFF.

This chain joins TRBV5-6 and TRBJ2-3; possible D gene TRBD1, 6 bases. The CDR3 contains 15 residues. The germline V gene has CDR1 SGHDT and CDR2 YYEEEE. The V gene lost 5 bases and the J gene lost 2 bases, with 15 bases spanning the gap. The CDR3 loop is CASSYTGRYTDTQYF. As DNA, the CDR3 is TGTGCCAGCAGTTACACAGGGCGCTACACAGATACGCAGTATTTT.

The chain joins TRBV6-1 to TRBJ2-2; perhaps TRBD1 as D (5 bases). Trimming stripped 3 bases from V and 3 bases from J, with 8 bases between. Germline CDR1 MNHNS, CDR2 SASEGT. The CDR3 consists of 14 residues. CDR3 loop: CASSDLGDTGELFF. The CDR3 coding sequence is TGTGCCAGCAGTGATTTAGGGGACACCGGGGAGCTGTTTTTT.

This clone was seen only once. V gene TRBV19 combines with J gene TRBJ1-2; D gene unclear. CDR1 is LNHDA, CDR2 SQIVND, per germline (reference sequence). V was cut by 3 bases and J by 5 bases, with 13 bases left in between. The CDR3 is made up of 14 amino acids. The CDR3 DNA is TGTGCCAGTAGTATTAAAATAGGCGGGTATGGCTACACCTTC. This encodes CASSIKIGGYGYTF.

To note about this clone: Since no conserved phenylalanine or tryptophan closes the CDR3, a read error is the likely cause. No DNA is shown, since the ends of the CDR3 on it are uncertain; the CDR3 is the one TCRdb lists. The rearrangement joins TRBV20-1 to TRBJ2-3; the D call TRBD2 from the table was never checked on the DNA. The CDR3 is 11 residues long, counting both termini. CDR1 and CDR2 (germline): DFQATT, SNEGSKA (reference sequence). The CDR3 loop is CSADTGLPTAI.

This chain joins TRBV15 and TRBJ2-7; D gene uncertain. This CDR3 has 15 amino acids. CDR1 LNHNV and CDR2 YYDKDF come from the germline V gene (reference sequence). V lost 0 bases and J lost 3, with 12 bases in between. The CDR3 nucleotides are TGTGCCACCAGCAGAGACCGGGTACGCAGCTACGAGCAGTACTTC. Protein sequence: CATSRDRVRSYEQYF.

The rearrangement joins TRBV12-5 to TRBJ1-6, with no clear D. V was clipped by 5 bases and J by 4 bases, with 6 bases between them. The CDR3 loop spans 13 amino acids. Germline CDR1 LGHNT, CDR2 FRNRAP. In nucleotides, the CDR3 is TGTGCTAGTGGTGTCACTTATAATTCACCCCTCCACTTT. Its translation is CASGVTYNSPLHF.